This paragraph reports one TCR beta chain. The V and J ends lost 5 bases and 10 bases, in that order; junction bases with no gene match: 15. CDR1 and CDR2 from the germline V gene are SQVTM and ANQGSEA. This CDR3 region has 14 residues. This entry comes from a study of PD-L1 blockade in urothelial cancer. As for the study in general: After treatment start, blood was analyzed at 3 weeks (second dose) and at 6 weeks.

Time point in this sample: pretreatment peripheral blood. The authors spiked synthetic TCR analog templates into each PCR. The assay was immunoSEQ multiplex PCR, and TCRdb's table has in-frame clones only and misses some. The sample holds about 86,000 clones, under 90% seen once. This chain connects TRBV29-1 to TRBJ1-1, with TRBD1 identical over 8 bases. The TCR was taken from a man aged 55 to 70 with urothelial cancer. Sequences were derived from PBMCs, sampled around atezolizumab (anti-PD-L1) treatment. The CDR3 DNA reads TGCAGCGTTTACAGGGGGGATAAAGGATATGGAGCTTTCTTT. It yields the protein CSVYRGDKGYGAFF.